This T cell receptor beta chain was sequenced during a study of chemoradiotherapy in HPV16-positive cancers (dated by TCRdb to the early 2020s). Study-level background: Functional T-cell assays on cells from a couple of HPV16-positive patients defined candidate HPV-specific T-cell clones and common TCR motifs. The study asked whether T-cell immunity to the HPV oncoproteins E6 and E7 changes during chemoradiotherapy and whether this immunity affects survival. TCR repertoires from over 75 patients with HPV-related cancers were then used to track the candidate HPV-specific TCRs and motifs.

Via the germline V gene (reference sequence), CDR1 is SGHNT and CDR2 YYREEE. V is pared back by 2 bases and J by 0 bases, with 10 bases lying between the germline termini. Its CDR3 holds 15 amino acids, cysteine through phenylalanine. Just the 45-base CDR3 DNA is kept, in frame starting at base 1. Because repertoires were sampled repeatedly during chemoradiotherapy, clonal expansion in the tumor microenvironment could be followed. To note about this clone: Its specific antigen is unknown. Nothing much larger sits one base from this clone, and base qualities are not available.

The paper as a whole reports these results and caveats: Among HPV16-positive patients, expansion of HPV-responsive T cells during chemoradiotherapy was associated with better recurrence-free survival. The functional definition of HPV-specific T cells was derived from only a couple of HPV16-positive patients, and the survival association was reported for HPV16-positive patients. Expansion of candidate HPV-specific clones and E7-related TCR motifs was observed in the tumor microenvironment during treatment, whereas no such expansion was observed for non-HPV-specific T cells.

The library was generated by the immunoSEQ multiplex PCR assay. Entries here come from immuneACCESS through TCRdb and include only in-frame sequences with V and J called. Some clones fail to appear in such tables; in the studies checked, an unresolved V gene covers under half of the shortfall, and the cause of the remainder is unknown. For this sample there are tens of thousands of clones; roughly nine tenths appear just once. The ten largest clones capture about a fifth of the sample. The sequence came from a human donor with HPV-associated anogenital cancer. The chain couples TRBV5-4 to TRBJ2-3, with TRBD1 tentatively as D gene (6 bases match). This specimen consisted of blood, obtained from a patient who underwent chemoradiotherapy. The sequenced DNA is TGTGCCAGCAGCTTCCAGGACAGAAGCACAGATACGCAGTATTTT. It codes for CASSFQDRSTDTQYF.